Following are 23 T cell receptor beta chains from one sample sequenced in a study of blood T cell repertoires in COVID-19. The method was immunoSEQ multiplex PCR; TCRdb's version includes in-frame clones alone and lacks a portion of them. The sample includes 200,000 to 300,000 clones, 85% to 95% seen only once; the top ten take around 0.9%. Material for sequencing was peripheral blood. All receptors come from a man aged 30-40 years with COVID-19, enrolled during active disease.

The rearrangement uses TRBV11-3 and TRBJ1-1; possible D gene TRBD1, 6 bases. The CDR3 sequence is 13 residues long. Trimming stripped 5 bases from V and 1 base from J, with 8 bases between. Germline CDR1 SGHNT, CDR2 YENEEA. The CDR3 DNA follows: TGTGCCAGCAGCGCCAGGGGGAACACTGAAGCTTTCTTT. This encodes CASSARGNTEAFF.

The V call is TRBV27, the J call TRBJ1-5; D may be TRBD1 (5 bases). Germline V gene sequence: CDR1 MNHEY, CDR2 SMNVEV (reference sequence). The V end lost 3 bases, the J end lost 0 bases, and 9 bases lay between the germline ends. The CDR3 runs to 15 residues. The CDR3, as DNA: TGTGCCAGCAGTTTTCAGGGTTATAGCAATCAGCCCCAGCATTTT. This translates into CASSFQGYSNQPQHF.

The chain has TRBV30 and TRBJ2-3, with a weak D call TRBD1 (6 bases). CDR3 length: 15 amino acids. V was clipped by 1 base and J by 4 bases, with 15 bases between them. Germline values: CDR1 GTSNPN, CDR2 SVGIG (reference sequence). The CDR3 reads CAWSGEPRGPDTQYF. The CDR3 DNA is TGTGCCTGGAGTGGGGAGCCCAGGGGACCAGATACGCAGTATTTT. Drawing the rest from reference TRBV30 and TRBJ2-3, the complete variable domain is SQTIHQWPATLVQPVGSPLSLECTVEGTSNPNLYWYRQAAGRGLQLLFYSVGIGQISSEVPQNLSASRPQDRQFILSSKKLLLSDSGFYLCAWSGEPRGPDTQYFGPGTRLTVL.

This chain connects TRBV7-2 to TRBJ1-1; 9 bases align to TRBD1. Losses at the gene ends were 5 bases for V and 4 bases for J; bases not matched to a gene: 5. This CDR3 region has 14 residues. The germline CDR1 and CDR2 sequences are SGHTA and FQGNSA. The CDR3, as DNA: TGTGCCAGCAGCCCACAGGGGGCGCTCACTGAAGCTTTCTTT. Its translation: CASSPQGALTEAFF.

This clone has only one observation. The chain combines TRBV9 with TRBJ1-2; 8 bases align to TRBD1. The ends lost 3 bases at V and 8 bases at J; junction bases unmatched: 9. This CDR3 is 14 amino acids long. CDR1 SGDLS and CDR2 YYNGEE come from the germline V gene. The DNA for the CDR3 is TGTGCCAGCAGCGCCCAGGGGGCGCCGGGGGGCTACACCTTC. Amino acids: CASSAQGAPGGYTF.

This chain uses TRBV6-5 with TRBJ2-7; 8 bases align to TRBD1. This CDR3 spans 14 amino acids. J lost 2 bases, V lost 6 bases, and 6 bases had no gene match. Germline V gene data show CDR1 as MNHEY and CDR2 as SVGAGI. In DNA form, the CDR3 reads TGTGCCAGCAGAAGGGACAGGCGAACCTACGAGCAGTACTTC. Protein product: CASRRDRRTYEQYF.

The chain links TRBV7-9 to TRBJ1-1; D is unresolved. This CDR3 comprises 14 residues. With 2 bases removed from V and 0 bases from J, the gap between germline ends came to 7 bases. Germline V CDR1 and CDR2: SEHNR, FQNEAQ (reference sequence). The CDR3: CASSLMGLNTEAFF. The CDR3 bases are TGTGCCAGCAGCTTAATGGGCTTGAACACTGAAGCTTTCTTT.

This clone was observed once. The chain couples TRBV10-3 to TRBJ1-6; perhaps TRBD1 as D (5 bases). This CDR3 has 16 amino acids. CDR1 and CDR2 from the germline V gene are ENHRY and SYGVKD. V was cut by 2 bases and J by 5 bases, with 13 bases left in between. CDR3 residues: CAISEGGSGNNSPLHF. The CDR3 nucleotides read TGTGCCATCAGTGAGGGGGGGTCGGGTAATAATTCACCCCTCCACTTT.

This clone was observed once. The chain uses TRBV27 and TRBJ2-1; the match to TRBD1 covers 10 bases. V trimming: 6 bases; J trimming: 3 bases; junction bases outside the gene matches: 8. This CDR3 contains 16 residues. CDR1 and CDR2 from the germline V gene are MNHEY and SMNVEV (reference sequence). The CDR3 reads CASSRLGTGVYNEQFF. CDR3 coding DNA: TGTGCCAGCAGCCGGCTTGGGACAGGGGTCTACAATGAGCAGTTCTTC.

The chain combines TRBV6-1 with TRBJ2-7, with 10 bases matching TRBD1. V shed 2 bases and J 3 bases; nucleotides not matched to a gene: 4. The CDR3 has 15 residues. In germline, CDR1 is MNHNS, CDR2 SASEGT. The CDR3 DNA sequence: TGTGCCAGCAGTGAAAGGGGGACAGGGGTCTACGAGCAGTACTTC. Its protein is CASSERGTGVYEQYF.

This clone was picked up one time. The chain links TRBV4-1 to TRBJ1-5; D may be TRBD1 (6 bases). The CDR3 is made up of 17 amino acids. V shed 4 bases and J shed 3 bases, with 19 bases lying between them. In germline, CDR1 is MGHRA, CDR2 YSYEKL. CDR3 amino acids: CASSPPIGRGDNQPQHF. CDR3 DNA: TGCGCCAGCAGCCCACCTATCGGCAGGGGTGACAATCAGCCCCAGCATTTT.

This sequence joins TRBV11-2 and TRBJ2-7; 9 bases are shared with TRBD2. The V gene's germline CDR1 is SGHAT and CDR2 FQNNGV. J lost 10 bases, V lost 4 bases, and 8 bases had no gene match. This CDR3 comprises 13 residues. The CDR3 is CASSSSGAGLQYF. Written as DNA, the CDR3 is TGTGCCAGCAGCTCTAGCGGGGCCGGTCTCCAGTACTTC.

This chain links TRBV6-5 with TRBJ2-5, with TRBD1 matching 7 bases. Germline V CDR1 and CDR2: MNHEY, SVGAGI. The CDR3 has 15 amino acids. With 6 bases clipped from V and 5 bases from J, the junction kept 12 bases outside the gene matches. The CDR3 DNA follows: TGTGCCAGCAGGGCCTCGACAGGGCGTGGGGAGACCCAGTACTTC. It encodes CASRASTGRGETQYF.

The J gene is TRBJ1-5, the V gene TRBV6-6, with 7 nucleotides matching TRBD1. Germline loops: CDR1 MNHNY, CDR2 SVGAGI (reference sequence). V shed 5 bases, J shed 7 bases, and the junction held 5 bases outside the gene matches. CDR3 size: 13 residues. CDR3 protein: CASSKQGTQPQHF. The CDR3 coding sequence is TGTGCCAGCAGTAAACAGGGGACCCAGCCCCAGCATTTT.

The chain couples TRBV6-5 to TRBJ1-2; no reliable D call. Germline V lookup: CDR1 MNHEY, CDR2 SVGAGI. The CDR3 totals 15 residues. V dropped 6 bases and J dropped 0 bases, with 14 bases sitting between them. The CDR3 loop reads CASSLLRGSNYGYTF. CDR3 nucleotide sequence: TGTGCCAGCAGCCTGCTTCGGGGATCTAACTATGGCTACACCTTC.

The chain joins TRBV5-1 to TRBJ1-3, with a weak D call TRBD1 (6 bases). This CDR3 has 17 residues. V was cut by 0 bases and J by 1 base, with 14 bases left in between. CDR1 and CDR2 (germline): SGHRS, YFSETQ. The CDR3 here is CASSLDSGDLSGNTIYF. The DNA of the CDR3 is TGCGCCAGCAGCTTGGATTCAGGGGATTTGTCTGGAAACACCATATATTTT.

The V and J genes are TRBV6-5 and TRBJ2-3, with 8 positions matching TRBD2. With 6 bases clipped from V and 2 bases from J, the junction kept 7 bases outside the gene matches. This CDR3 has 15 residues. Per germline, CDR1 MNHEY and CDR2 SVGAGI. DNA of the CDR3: TGTGCCAGCAGCGGGGGGGCGCCCCACACAGATACGCAGTATTTT. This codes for CASSGGAPHTDTQYF.

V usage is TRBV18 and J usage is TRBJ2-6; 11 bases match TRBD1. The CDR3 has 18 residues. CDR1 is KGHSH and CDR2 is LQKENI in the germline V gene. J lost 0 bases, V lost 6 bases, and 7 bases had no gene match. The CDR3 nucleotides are TGTGCCAGCTCTAAAATCGGGACAGGGGGCTCTGGGGCCAACGTCCTGACTTTC. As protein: CASSKIGTGGSGANVLTF.

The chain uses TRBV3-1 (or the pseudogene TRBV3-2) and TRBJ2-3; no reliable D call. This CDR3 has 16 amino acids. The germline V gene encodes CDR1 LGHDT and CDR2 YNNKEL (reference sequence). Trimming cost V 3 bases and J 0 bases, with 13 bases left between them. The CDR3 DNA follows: TGTGCCAGCAGCCAGTCCCCTCCCCCCAGCACAGATACGCAGTATTTT. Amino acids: CASSQSPPPSTDTQYF.

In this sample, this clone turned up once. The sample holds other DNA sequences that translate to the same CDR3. The CDR3 protein is CASSIQGGNSPLHF. For the CDR3, the DNA is TGTGCCAGTAGTATACAGGGGGGCAATTCACCCCTCCACTTT. The V and J genes are TRBV19 and TRBJ1-6; 7 bases are shared with TRBD1. The CDR3 is 14 amino acids. CDR1 is LNHDA, CDR2 SQIVND, per germline (reference sequence). After removal of 2 bases from V and 7 bases from J, the junction contained 2 bases not matched to a gene.

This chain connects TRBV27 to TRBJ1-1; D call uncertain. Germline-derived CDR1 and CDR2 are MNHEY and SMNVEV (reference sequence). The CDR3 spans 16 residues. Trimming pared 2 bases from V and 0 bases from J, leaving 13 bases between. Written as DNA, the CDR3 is TGTGCCAGCAGTTTAAGACCGGGAGCCCTGAACACTGAAGCTTTCTTT. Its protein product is CASSLRPGALNTEAFF.

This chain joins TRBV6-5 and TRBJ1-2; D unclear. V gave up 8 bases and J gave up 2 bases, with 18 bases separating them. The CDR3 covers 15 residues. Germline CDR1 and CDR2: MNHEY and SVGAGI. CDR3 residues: CASYLRLRENYGYTF. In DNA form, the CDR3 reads TGTGCCAGCTACCTAAGGCTACGGGAAAACTATGGCTACACCTTC.

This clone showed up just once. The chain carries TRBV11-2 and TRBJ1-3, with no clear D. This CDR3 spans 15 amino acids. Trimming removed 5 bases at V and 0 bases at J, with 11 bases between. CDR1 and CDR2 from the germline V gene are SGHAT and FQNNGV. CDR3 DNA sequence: TGTGCCAGCAGCCTTCCTCTCCTCTCTGGAAACACCATATATTTT. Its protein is CASSLPLLSGNTIYF. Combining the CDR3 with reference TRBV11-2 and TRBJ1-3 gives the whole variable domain EAGVAQSPRYKIIEKRQSVAFWCNPISGHATLYWYQQILGQGPKLLIQFQNNGVVDDSQLPKDRFSAERLKGVDSTLKIQPAKLEDSAVYLCASSLPLLSGNTIYFGEGSWLTVV.